This T cell receptor (beta chain) appears in the sequencing data of a study of blood T cell repertoires in COVID-19. Overall study: COVID-19 samples collected from the United States, Italy and Spain covered acute and convalescent phases.

The CDR3 is 13 residues long. Looked up from germline, CDR1 is SNHLY and CDR2 is FYNNEI. With 5 bases removed from V and 4 bases from J, the gap between germline ends came to 11 bases. Profiled with immunoSEQ multiplex PCR; TCRdb holds only in-frame clones, not every one. Among about 260,000 clones listed, more than 75% were seen once. The J gene is TRBJ2-5, the V gene TRBV2; no definite D call. The source of this sequence is a middle-aged man who had recovered from COVID-19. The sequenced material came from peripheral blood. The CDR3 DNA reads as TGTGCCAGCAGTCGAGTGCCCATAGAGACCCAGTACTTC. This sequence encodes CASSRVPIETQYF.